These T cell receptor beta chains were read from a single sample in a study of shared clonotypes between healthy human individuals. Profiled with immunoSEQ multiplex PCR; TCRdb holds only in-frame clones, not every one. The sample shows hundreds of thousands of clones, roughly 79% of them seen only once. Sequenced input: PBMCs. The receptors originated from a woman in her thirties or forties in good health. Some clones in this sample may be carry-over from other donors' samples. The CDR3 runs from the conserved cysteine through the conserved F or W. D genes are given only for firm matches. The size entry is marked missing in some rows and otherwise reads once, few, many or a size class.

size,J,D,V,CDR3,DNA
.,TRBJ1-2,.,TRBV28,CASSLPAYGYTF,TGTGCCAGCAGTCTACCCGCCTATGGCTACACCTTC
.,TRBJ2-2,.,TRBV5-6,CASSPIVSTGELFF,TGTGCCAGCAGCCCTATTGTTTCCACCGGGGAGCTGTTTTTT
.,TRBJ2-6,TRBD1,TRBV29-1,CSASRTGGASGANVLTF,TGCAGCGCCTCTCGGACAGGGGGCGCGTCTGGGGCCAACGTCCTGACTTTC
.,TRBJ1-2,.,TRBV28,CASSWGGAGYTF,TGTGCCAGCAGTTGGGGGGGGGCTGGCTACACCTTC
.,TRBJ2-7,.,TRBV6-1,CASSDRGRESDEQYF,TGTGCCAGCAGTGATCGGGGCAGGGAGTCCGACGAGCAGTACTTC
.,TRBJ1-5,.,TRBV29-1,CSVETGRDQPQHF,TGCAGCGTTGAAACAGGGAGGGATCAGCCCCAGCATTTT
.,TRBJ1-1,.,TRBV19,CASSRAVLNTEAFF,TGTGCCAGTAGTCGCGCCGTACTGAACACTGAAGCTTTCTTT
once,TRBJ1-1,.,TRBV7-2,CASSLVRGTEAFF,TGTGCCAGCAGCTTAGTAAGGGGTACTGAAGCTTTCTTT
.,TRBJ2-7,.,TRBV9,CASSLQMSGEHEQYF,TGTGCCAGCAGCCTCCAAATGTCGGGGGAGCACGAGCAGTACTTC
.,TRBJ2-1,TRBD2,TRBV5-1,CASSKGLAGDSYNEQFF,TGCGCCAGCAGTAAAGGACTAGCGGGAGATTCCTACAATGAGCAGTTCTTC
.,TRBJ2-1,.,TRBV7-3,CASSLVQGDEQFF,TGTGCCAGCAGCTTAGTCCAGGGCGATGAGCAGTTCTTC
.,TRBJ2-7,.,TRBV5-4,CASSWDNTGQYF,TGTGCCAGCAGCTGGGACAATACGGGGCAGTACTTC
.,TRBJ2-1,TRBD2,TRBV4-1,CASSQAGLTYNEQFF,TGCGCCAGCAGCCAAGCGGGACTAACTTACAATGAGCAGTTCTTC
.,TRBJ2-7,.,TRBV7-2,CASSLPGTSTYEQYF,TGTGCCAGCAGCTTACCCGGGACATCGACCTACGAGCAGTACTTC
.,TRBJ2-3,.,TRBV5-1,CASSLTGTDTQYF,TGCGCCAGCAGCTTGACTGGCACAGATACGCAGTATTTT
.,TRBJ2-3,TRBD2,TRBV11-2,CASSLRTTSGRADTQYF,TGTGCCAGCAGCTTACGAACAACTAGCGGGAGAGCAGATACGCAGTATTTT
.,TRBJ1-5,.,TRBV19,CASSLGTYSNQPQHF,TGTGCCAGTAGCCTAGGCACGTATAGCAATCAGCCCCAGCATTTT
once,TRBJ2-5,.,TRBV9,CASSVLRGLGETQYF,TGTGCCAGCAGCGTCCTCAGGGGTTTGGGAGAGACCCAGTACTTC
.,TRBJ2-4,.,TRBV19,CASSIDRSGEQNIQYF,TGTGCCAGTAGTATAGATCGTTCGGGGGAGCAAAACATTCAGTACTTC
.,TRBJ1-1,TRBD1,TRBV14,CASSRDRALNTEAFF,TGTGCCAGCAGCCGGGACAGGGCTTTAAACACTGAAGCTTTCTTT
.,TRBJ2-7,.,TRBV15,CATSRDSYEQYF,TGTGCCACCAGCAGAGACTCGTACGAGCAGTACTTC
once,TRBJ1-4,.,TRBV7-9,CASSLGQSNEKLFF,TGTGCCAGCAGCCTCGGACAGTCTAATGAAAAACTGTTTTTT
.,TRBJ1-2,.,TRBV27,CASSLNFEANYGYTF,TGTGCCAGCAGCCTAAATTTTGAGGCTAACTATGGCTACACCTTC
.,TRBJ2-5,.,TRBV28,CASSQPPQETQYF,TGTGCCAGCAGCCAGCCCCCACAAGAGACCCAGTACTTC
once,TRBJ1-6,.,TRBV2,CASNRRDNSPLHF,TGTGCCAGCAACAGGCGCGATAATTCACCCCTCCACTTT
once,TRBJ2-7,.,TRBV5-5,CASSLAGLPYEQYF,TGTGCCAGCAGCTTGGCAGGGCTTCCCTACGAGCAGTACTTC
.,TRBJ1-1,TRBD1,TRBV30,CAGGQGGIEAFF,TGTGCCGGCGGACAGGGGGGGATTGAAGCTTTCTTT
.,TRBJ2-1,.,TRBV9,CASSVQGSGYNEQFF,TGTGCCAGCAGCGTACAAGGTAGCGGCTACAATGAGCAGTTCTTC
.,TRBJ2-1,TRBD2,TRBV28,CASTLTSGNTLHEQFF,TGTGCCAGCACCCTGACTAGCGGGAATACGTTGCATGAGCAGTTCTTC
.,TRBJ1-2,TRBD1,TRBV10-3,CAIRTIGQGAGYTF,TGTGCCATCAGGACGATAGGACAGGGCGCTGGCTACACCTTC
.,TRBJ2-5,.,TRBV6-5,CASSYSLGVGETQYF,TGTGCCAGCAGTTACTCATTGGGGGTCGGGGAGACCCAGTACTTC
.,TRBJ2-7,TRBD2,TRBV7-8,CASSPWRRPSGGHYEQYF,TGTGCCAGCAGTCCCTGGAGGAGGCCTAGCGGGGGGCACTACGAGCAGTACTTC
.,TRBJ2-3,.,TRBV6-6,CASSYAAGGSTDTQYF,TGTGCCAGCAGTTACGCGGCTGGCGGAAGCACAGATACGCAGTATTTT
.,TRBJ2-5,.,TRBV11-2,CASSFLGASETQYF,TGTGCCAGCAGCTTCCTGGGGGCGTCAGAGACCCAGTACTTC
.,TRBJ2-7,.,TRBV9,CASSVTPSYEQYF,TGTGCCAGCAGCGTAACACCCTCCTACGAGCAGTACTTC
.,TRBJ2-3,.,TRBV5-1,CASSRDNLRADTQYF,TGCGCCAGCAGCCGGGACAACCTTCGGGCAGATACGCAGTATTTT
many,TRBJ2-1,TRBD2,TRBV28,CASSTRTSGMYEQFF,TGTGCCAGCTCAACTAGGACTAGCGGGATGTATGAGCAGTTCTTC
.,TRBJ1-3,TRBD1,TRBV7-2,CASSLTLRQGACGNTIYF,TGTGCCAGCAGCTTAACGTTAAGGCAGGGGGCTTGTGGAAACACCATATATTTT
once,TRBJ2-2,.,TRBV19,CASSIDSQTGELFF,TGTGCCAGTAGTATAGATTCCCAAACCGGGGAGCTGTTTTTT
.,TRBJ1-1,TRBD1,TRBV10-2,CASSPDRDGTEAFF,TGCGCCAGCAGTCCCGACAGGGACGGCACTGAAGCTTTCTTT
.,TRBJ2-1,TRBD1,TRBV18,CASSLGTDSYNEQFF,TGTGCCAGCTCACTCGGGACAGACTCCTACAATGAGCAGTTCTTC
.,TRBJ1-6,.,TRBV6-4,CASRQEAGSPLHF,TGTGCCAGCCGACAGGAGGCTGGTTCACCCCTCCACTTT
.,TRBJ1-1,.,TRBV6-4,CASSDTGLPRSEAFF,TGTGCCAGCAGTGACACGGGACTACCGAGGAGTGAAGCTTTCTTT
.,TRBJ2-4,.,TRBV5-1,CASSNQIGSDIQYF,TGCGCCAGCAGCAACCAAATTGGGTCAGACATTCAGTACTTC
.,TRBJ2-7,TRBD2,TRBV6-5,CASSPGLAGAHEQYF,TGTGCCAGCAGTCCCGGACTAGCGGGAGCCCACGAGCAGTACTTC
.,TRBJ2-6,.,TRBV21-1,CASTLTGVGANVLTF,TGTGCCAGCACCTTGACAGGGGTTGGGGCCAACGTCCTGACTTTC
.,TRBJ2-2,.,TRBV14,CASSRRQVTGELFF,TGTGCCAGCAGTCGGAGACAGGTCACCGGGGAGCTGTTTTTT
.,TRBJ1-4,.,TRBV19,CASSIAPGPNEKLFF,TGTGCCAGTAGTATAGCCCCAGGGCCGAATGAAAAACTGTTTTTT
.,TRBJ1-1,TRBD1,TRBV18,CASSPPGGGQSNTEAFF,TGTGCCAGCTCACCCCCGGGGGGGGGACAGTCGAACACTGAAGCTTTCTTT
few,TRBJ2-5,.,TRBV11-2,CASSFNGVQETQYF,TGTGCCAGCAGCTTTAATGGAGTCCAAGAGACCCAGTACTTC
.,TRBJ2-7,TRBD1,TRBV30,CAWSWDRGYEQYF,TGTGCCTGGAGTTGGGACAGGGGCTACGAGCAGTACTTC
.,TRBJ2-7,TRBD1,TRBV6-1,CASRVTGGGDEQYF,TGTGCCAGCAGAGTGACAGGGGGCGGGGACGAGCAGTACTTC
.,TRBJ2-1,.,TRBV5-1,CASSLDTGYNEQFF,TGCGCCAGCAGCTTGGATACGGGTTACAATGAGCAGTTCTTC
.,TRBJ2-7,.,TRBV5-8,CASSGPTGSYEQYF,TGTGCCAGCAGCGGCCCGACAGGATCCTACGAGCAGTACTTC